The present T cell receptor (beta chain) was sequenced within a study of cytomegalovirus exposure and HLA in healthy donors. Study-wide findings and caveats: Further analysis, carried out later, found HLA-associated TCR beta chains more clonally expanded than equally common other chains. Within a later analysis, the majority of CMV-associated TCR beta chains appeared HLA-restricted. Researchers reported in a later analysis that common viral pathogens appeared linked to several top clusters. As was reported, the HLA-A and HLA-B alleles of most subjects were accurately predicted from TCR beta sequences.

Turning to this clone: The antigen remains undetermined.

J lost 2 bases, V lost 2 bases, and 1 base had no gene match. The CDR3 spans 14 residues. Germline CDR1 MRHNA, CDR2 SNTAGT. The PCR contained 60 Vbeta and 13 Jbeta primers. The method was immunoSEQ multiplex PCR; TCRdb's version includes in-frame clones alone and lacks a portion of them. The top ten clones hold 5% to 6.5% of a sample with under 40,000 clones, roughly 78% of them seen once. Sequencing used PBMCs. The receptor comes from a male donor in good health and CMV-seronegative. This sequence joins TRBV6-4 and TRBJ1-2, with TRBD1 matching 8 bases. CDR3 nucleotides: TGTGCCAGCAGTGACGGACAGGGCAACTATGGCTACACCTTC. This encodes CASSDGQGNYGYTF.